This T cell receptor beta chain emerged from a study of shared clonotypes between healthy human individuals. Source study methods: Junction-only immunoSEQ sequences carried no quality scores, so filtering differed. TCRdb's copy holds only in-frame clones and misses some; the assay was immunoSEQ multiplex PCR. V and J calls and clone size are those listed in that table; D and trimming were worked out from the DNA. The table records more than 500,000 clones, approximately 95% of them present only once. A CD45RA-negative memory subset and a CD45RA+ naive subset were separated from the CD4+ cells. This clonotype originated in a woman in her thirties in good health. The sequenced material came from naive CD4+ T cells sorted from blood. Subset in this sample: CD45RA+ positively selected.

Written as DNA, the CDR3 is TGTGCCATCAGTAGGACTAGCGGGAGGGCCGTGGGTGAGCAGTTCTTC. Protein product: CAISRTSGRAVGEQFF. V usage is TRBV10-3 and J usage is TRBJ2-1; 15 nucleotides agree with TRBD2. V was pared by 5 bases and J by 9 bases, with 8 bases of the junction left unmatched. CDR1 is ENHRY, CDR2 SYGVKD, per germline. The CDR3 has 16 residues.